This entry describes one TCR beta chain. Repertoires were generated with immunoSEQ multiplex PCR, while TCRdb's copy carries only in-frame clones and drops some. The data contain around 100,000 clones, about 86% of them singletons. These data come from a study of T cell clones after liver transplantation. Study-level information: Immunosuppression withdrawal was tried within 2 years after liver transplantation in this trial. Until 12-24 months post-transplant, subjects got standard immunosuppression and no induction. Tolerance: complete withdrawal held at least one year, liver enzymes staying within twice normal.

Germline V gives CDR1 LGHNT, CDR2 FRNRAP. With V trimmed by 2 bases and J by 2 bases, 12 bases remained unmatched. CDR3 length: 18 amino acids. Sequenced here: CD4+ T cells from blood, sampled around 48 months after liver transplant. This sequence joins TRBV12-5 and TRBJ2-1; the match to TRBD2 covers 7 bases. This receptor was obtained from a human patient who received a liver transplant. Among the T cells, some may be from the graft donor. Written as DNA, the CDR3 is TGTGCTAGTGGTTTGTCCCAGACTAGCTCCGAGACCTACAATGAGCAGTTCTTC. It translates to CASGLSQTSSETYNEQFF.